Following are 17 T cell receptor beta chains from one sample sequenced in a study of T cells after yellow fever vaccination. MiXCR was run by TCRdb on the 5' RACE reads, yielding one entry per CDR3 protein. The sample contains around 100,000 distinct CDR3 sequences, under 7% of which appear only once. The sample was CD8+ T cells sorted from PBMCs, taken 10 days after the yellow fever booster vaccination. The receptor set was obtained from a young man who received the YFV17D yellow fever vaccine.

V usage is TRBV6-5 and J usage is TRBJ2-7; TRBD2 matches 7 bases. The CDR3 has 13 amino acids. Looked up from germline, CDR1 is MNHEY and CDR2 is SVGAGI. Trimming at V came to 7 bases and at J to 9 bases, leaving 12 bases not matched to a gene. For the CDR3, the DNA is TGTGCCAGCACTGGAGGGAGGGTGTTAAGGCAGTACTTC. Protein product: CASTGGRVLRQYF.

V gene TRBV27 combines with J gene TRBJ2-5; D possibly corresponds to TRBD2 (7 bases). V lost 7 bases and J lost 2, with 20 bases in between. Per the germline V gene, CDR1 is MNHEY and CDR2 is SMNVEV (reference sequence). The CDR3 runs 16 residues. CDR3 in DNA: TGTGCCAGCACCTCAATGGTGGAGGGGGGGCAAGAGACCCAGTACTTC. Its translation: CASTSMVEGGQETQYF.

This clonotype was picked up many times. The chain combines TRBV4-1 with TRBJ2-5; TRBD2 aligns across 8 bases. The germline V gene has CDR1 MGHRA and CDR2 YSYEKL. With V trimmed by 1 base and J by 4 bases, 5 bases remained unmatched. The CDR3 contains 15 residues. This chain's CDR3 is CASSQVPGGRETQYF. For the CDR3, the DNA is TGCGCCAGCAGCCAAGTCCCGGGGGGGAGAGAGACCCAGTACTTC.

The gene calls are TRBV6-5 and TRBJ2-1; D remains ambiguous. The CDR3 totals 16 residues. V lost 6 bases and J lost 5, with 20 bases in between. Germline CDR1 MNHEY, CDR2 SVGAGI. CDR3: CASSKAPSLRHNEQFF. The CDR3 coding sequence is TGTGCCAGCAGCAAAGCGCCGAGTTTACGCCACAATGAGCAGTTCTTC.

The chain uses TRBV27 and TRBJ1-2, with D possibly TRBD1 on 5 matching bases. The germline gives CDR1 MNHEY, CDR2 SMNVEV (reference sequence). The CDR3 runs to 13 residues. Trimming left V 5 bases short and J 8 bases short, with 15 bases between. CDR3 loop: CASSETGAKGYTF. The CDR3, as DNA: TGTGCCAGCAGTGAGACCGGGGCCAAGGGCTACACCTTC.

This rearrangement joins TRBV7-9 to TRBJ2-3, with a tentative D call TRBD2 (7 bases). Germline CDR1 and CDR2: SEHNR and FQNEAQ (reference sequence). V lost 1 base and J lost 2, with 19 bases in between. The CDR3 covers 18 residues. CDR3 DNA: TGTGCCAGCAGCTTAGAGGTCGCGGGGGCCCTCTCCACAGATACGCAGTATTTT. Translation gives CASSLEVAGALSTDTQYF. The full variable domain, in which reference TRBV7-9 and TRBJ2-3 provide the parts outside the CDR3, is DTGVSQNPRHKITKRGQNVTFRCDPISEHNRLYWYRQTLGQGPEFLTYFQNEAQLEKSRLLSDRFSAERPKGSFSTLEIQRTEQGDSAMYLCASSLEVAGALSTDTQYFGPGTRLTVL.

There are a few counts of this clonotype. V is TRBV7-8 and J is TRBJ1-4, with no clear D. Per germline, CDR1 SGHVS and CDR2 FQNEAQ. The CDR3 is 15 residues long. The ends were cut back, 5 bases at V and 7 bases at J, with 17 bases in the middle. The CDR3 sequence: CASSVPPRPFEKLFF. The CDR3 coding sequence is TGTGCCAGCAGCGTCCCACCACGGCCCTTTGAAAAACTGTTTTTT. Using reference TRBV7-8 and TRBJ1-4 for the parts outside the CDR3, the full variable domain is GAGVSQSPRYKVAKRGQDVALRCDPISGHVSLFWYQQALGQGPEFLTYFQNEAQLDKSGLPSDRFFAERPEGSVSTLKIQRTQQEDSAVYLCASSVPPRPFEKLFFGSGTQLSVL.

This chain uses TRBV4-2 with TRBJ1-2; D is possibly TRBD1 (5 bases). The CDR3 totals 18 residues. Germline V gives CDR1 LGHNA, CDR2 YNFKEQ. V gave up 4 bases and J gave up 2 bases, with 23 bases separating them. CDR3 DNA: TGTGCCAGCAGCCCAGGAAGGTGGGAGACAGTTTCCAACTATGGCTACACCTTC. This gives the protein CASSPGRWETVSNYGYTF.

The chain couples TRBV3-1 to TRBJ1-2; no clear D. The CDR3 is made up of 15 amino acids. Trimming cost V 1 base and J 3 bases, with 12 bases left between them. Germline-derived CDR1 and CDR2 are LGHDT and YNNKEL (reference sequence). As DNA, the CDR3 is TGTGCCAGCAGCCAAGCGCGGGCGGCCTACTATGGCTACACCTTC. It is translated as CASSQARAAYYGYTF. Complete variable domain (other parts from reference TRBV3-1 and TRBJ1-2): DTAVSQTPKYLVTQMGNDKSIKCEQNLGHDTMYWYKQDSKKFLKIMFSYNNKELIINETVPNRFSPKSPDKAHLNLHINSLELGDSAVYFCASSQARAAYYGYTFGSGTRLTVV.

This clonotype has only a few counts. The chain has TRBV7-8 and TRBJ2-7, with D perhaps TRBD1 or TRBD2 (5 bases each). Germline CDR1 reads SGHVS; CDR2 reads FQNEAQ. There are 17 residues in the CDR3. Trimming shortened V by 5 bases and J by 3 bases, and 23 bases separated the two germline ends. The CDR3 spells CASSQEGRGHVRYEQYV. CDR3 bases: TGTGCCAGCAGCCAAGAGGGCCGGGGCCATGTGCGCTACGAGCAGTACGTC.

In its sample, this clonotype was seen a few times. Here the CDR3 DNA reads TGTGCCAGCAGCCGACTAGCGGGGGAATTGAGGGATACGCAGTATTTT. Protein sequence: CASSRLAGELRDTQYF. The rearrangement joins TRBV7-2 to TRBJ2-3; 12 bases line up with TRBD2. Germline CDR1 and CDR2: SGHTA and FQGNSA. Trimming at V came to 5 bases and at J to 6 bases, leaving 9 bases not matched to a gene. The CDR3 runs to 16 residues.

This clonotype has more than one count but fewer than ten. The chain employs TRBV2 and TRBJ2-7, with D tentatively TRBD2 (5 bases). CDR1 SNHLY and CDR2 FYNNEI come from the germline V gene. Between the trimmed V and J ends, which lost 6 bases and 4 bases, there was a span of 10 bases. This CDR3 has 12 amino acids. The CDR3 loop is CASSVGVYEQYV. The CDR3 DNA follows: TGTGCCAGCAGCGTCGGGGTTTACGAGCAGTACGTC.

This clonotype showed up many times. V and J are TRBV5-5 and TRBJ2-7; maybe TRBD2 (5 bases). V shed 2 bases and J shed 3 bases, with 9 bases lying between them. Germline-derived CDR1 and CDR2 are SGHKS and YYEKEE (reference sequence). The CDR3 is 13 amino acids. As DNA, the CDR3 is TGTGCCAGCAGCTTATCGGAGGACTACGAGCAGTACGTC. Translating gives CASSLSEDYEQYV.

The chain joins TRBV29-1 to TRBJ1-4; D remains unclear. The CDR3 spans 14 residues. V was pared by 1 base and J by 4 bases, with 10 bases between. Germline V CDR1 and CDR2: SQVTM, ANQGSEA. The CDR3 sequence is CSVEVPGDNEKLFF. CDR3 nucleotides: TGCAGCGTTGAAGTCCCCGGGGATAATGAAAAACTGTTTTTT.

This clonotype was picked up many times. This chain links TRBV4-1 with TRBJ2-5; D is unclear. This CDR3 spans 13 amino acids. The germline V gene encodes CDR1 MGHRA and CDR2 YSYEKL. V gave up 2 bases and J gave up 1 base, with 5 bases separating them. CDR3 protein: CASSQKGQETQYF. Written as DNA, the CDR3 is TGCGCCAGCAGCCAAAAGGGCCAAGAGACCCAGTACTTC.

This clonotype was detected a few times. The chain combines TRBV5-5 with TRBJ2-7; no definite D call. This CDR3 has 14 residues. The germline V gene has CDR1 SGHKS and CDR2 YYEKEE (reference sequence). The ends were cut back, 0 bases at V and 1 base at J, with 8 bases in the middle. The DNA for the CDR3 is TGTGCCAGCAGCTTGGGACACGGTTCCTACGAGCAGTACGTC. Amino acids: CASSLGHGSYEQYV.

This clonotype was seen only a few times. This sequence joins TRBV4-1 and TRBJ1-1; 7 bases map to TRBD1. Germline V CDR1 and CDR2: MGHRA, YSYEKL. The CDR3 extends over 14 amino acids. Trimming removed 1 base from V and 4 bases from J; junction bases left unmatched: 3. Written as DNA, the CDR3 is TGCGCCAGCAGCCAAGTAGCAGGGGGCACTGAAGCTTTCTTT. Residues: CASSQVAGGTEAFF.